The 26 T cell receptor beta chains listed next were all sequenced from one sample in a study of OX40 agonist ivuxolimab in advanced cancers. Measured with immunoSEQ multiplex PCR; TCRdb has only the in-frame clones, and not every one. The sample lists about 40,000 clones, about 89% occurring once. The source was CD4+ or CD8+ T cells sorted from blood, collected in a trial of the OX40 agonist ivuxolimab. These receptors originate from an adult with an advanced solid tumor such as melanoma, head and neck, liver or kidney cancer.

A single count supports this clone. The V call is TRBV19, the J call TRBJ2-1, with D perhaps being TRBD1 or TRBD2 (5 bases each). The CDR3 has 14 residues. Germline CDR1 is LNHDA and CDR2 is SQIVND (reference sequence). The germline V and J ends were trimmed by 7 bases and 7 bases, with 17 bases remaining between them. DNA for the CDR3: TGTGCCAGTACGCTAGTGGGGGTCGGGAATGAGCAGTTCTTC. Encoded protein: CASTLVGVGNEQFF.

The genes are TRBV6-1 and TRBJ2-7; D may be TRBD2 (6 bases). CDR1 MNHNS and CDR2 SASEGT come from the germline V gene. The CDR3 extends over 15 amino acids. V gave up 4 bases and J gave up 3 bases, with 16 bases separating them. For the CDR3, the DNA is TGTGCCAGCAGTGTTACACAGGAGGGGTACTACGAGCAGTACTTC. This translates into CASSVTQEGYYEQYF.

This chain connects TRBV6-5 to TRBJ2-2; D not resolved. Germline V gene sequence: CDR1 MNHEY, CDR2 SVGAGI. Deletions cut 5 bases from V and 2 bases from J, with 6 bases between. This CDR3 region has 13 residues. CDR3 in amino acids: CASSNRNTGELFF. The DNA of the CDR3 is TGTGCCAGCAGTAACAGAAACACCGGGGAGCTGTTTTTT.

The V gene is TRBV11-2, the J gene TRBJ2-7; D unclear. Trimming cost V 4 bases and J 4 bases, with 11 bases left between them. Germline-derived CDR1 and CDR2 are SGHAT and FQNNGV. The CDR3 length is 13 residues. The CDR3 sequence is CASSYGNMYEQYF. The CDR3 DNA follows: TGTGCCAGCAGCTATGGGAATATGTACGAGCAGTACTTC.

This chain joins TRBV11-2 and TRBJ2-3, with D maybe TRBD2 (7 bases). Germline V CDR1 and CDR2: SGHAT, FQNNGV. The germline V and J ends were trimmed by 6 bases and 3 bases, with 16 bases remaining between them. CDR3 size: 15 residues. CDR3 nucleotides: TGTGCCAGCAGTTTCAGGGAGGGGGGAACAGATACGCAGTATTTT. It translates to CASSFREGGTDTQYF. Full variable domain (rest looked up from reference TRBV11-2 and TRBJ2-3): EAGVAQSPRYKIIEKRQSVAFWCNPISGHATLYWYQQILGQGPKLLIQFQNNGVVDDSQLPKDRFSAERLKGVDSTLKIQPAKLEDSAVYLCASSFREGGTDTQYFGPGTRLTVL.

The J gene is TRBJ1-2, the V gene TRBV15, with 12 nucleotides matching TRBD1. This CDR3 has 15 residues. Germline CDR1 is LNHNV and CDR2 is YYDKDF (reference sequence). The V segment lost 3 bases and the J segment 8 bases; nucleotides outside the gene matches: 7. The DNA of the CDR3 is TGTGCCACCAGCAGGGGACAGGGGGCGCGTGTCGGCTACACCTTC. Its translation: CATSRGQGARVGYTF. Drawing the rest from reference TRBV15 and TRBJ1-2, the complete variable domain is DAMVIQNPRYQVTQFGKPVTLSCSQTLNHNVMYWYQQKSSQAPKLLFHYYDKDFNNEADTPDNFQSRRPNTSFCFLDIRSPGLGDTAMYLCATSRGQGARVGYTFGSGTRLTVV.

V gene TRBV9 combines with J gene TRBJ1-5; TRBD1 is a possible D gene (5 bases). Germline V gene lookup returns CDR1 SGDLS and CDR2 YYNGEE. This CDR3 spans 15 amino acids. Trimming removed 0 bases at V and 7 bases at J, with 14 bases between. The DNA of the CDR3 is TGTGCCAGCAGCGTAGCTGGCAGGGTGGGGCAGCCCCAGCATTTT. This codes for CASSVAGRVGQPQHF.

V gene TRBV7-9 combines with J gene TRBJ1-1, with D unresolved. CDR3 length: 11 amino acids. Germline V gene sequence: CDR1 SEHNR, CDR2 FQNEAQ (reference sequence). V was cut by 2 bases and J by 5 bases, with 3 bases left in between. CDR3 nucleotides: TGTGCCAGCAGCTTATTGACTGAAGCTTTCTTT. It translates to CASSLLTEAFF.

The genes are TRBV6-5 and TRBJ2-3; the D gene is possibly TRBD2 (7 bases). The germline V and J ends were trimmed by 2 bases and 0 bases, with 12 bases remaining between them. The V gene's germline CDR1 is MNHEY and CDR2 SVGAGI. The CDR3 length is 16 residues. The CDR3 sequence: CASSYLGGASTDTQYF. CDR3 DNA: TGTGCCAGCAGTTACCTGGGGGGGGCTAGCACAGATACGCAGTATTTT.

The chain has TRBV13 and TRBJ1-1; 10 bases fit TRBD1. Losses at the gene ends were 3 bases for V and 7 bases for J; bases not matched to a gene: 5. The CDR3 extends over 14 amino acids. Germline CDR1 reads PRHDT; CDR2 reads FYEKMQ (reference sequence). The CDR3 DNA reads TGTGCCAGCAGCTTCAGGGGACAGGGGAGTGAAGCTTTCTTT. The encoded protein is CASSFRGQGSEAFF.

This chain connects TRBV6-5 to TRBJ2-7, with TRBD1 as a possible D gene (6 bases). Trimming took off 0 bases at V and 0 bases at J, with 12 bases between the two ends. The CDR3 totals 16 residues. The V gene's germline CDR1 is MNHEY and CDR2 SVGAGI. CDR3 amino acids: CASSYSKDSNSYEQYF. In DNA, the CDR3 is TGTGCCAGCAGTTACTCGAAGGACAGTAACTCCTACGAGCAGTACTTC.

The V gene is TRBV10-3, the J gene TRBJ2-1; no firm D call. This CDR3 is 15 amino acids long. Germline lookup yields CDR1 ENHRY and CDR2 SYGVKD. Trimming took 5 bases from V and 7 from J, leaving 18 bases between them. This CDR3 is CAISPPNPPPNEQFF. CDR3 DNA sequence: TGTGCCATCAGTCCCCCTAACCCCCCACCAAATGAGCAGTTCTTC.

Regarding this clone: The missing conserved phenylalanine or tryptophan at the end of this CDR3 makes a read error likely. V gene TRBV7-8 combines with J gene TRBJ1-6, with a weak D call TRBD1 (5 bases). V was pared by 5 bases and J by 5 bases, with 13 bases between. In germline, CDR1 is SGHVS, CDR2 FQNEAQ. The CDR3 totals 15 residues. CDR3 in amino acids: CASSARDWHNSPLHL. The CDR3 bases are TGTGCCAGCAGCGCCCGGGACTGGCATAATTCACCCCTCCACCTT.

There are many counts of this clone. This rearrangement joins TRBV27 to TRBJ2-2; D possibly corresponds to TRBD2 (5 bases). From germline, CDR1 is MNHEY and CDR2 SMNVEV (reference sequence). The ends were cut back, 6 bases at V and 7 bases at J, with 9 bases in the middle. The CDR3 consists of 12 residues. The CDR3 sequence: CASSPRGGELFF. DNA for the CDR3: TGTGCCAGCAGCCCCCGGGGCGGGGAGCTGTTTTTT.

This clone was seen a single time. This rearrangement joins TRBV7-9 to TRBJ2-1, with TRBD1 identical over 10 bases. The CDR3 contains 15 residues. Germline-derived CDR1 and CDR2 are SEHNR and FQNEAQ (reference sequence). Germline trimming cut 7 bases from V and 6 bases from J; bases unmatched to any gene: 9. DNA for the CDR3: TGTGCCAGCACCCCCGGGACAGGGGCCAGCAATGAGCAGTTCTTC. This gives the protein CASTPGTGASNEQFF.

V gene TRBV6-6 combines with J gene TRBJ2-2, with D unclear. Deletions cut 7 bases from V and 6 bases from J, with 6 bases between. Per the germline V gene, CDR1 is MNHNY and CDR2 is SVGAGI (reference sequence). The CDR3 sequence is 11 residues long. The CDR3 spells CASKAPGELFF. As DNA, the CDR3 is TGTGCCAGCAAAGCCCCCGGGGAGCTGTTTTTT.

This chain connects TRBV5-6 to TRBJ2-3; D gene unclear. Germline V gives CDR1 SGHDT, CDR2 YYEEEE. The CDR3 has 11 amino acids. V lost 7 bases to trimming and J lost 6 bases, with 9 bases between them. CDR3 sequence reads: CASRLSDTQYF. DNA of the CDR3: TGTGCCAGCCGACTTTCTGATACGCAGTATTTT.

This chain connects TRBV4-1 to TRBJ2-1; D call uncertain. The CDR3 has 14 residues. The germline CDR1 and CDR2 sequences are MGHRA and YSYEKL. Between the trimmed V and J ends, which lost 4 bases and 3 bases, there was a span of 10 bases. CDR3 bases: TGCGCCAGCAGCCCAGACGCTGGCTACAATGAGCAGTTCTTC. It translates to CASSPDAGYNEQFF.

This CDR3 is CASSPGQRTEAFF. Here the CDR3 DNA reads TGTGCCAGCAGCCCCGGACAGCGCACTGAAGCTTTCTTT. The chain recombines TRBV14 with TRBJ1-1; D possibly corresponds to TRBD1 (6 bases). In germline, CDR1 is SGHDN, CDR2 FVKESK. V dropped 4 bases and J dropped 4 bases, with 10 bases sitting between them. The CDR3 has 13 residues.

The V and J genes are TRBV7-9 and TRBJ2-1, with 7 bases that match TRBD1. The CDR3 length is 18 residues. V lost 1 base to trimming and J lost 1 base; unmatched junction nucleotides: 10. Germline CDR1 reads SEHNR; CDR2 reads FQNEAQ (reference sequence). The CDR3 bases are TGTGCCAGCAGCTTAGTGTCCGTCCCGGGACAGTCCTACAATGAGCAGTTCTTC. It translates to CASSLVSVPGQSYNEQFF.

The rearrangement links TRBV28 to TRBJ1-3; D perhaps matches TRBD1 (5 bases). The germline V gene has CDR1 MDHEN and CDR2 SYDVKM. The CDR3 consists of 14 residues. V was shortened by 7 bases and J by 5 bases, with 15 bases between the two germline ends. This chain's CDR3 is CASKSPGRRNTIYF. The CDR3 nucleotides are TGTGCCAGCAAGTCGCCAGGGCGGCGAAACACCATATATTTT.

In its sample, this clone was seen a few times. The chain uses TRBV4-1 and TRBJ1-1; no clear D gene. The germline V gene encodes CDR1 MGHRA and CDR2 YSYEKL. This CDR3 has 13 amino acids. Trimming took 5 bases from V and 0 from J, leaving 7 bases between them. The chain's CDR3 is CASSRTLNTEAFF. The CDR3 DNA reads TGCGCCAGCAGCAGGACCTTGAACACTGAAGCTTTCTTT.

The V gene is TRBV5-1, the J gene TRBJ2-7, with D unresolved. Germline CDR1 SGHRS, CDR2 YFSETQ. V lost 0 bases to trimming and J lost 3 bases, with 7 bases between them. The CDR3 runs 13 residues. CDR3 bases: TGCGCCAGCAGCTTGGAGGTCAACTACGAGCAGTACTTC. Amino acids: CASSLEVNYEQYF.

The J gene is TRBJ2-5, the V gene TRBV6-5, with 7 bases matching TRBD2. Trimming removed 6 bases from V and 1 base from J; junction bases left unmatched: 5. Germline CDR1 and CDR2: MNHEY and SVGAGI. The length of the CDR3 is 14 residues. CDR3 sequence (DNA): TGTGCCAGCAGGGGGTGGGGGGGCCAAGAGACCCAGTACTTC. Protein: CASRGWGGQETQYF.

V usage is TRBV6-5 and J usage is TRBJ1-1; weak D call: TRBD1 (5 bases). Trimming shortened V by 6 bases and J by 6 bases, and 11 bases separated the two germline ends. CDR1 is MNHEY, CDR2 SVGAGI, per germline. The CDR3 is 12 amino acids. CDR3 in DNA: TGTGCCAGCAGACCACTAGGGGCTGAAGCTTTCTTT. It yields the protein CASRPLGAEAFF.

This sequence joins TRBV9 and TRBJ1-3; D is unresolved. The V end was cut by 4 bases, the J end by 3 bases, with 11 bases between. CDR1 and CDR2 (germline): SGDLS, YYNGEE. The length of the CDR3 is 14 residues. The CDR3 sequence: CASSPKVLGNTIYF. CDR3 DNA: TGTGCCAGCAGCCCGAAGGTTCTTGGAAACACCATATATTTT.